The TCR beta chain under discussion was sequenced for a study of CDR3 diversity in severe acne. Germline-derived CDR1 and CDR2 are WSHSY and SAAADI. V dropped 3 bases and J dropped 6; count of bases not matched to a gene: 7. The CDR3 contains 16 residues. This clonotype was seen at least ten times. TCRdb called the PCR reads again in MiXCR, with one record for every CDR3 protein. The repertoire includes under 100,000 distinct CDR3 sequences, around half of them detected once, and 10% sits in the top ten. The sequence derives from a male donor in good health, serving as a control. The sample consisted of blood. J is TRBJ1-4 and V is TRBV10-2; TRBD1 matches at 10 bases. Here the CDR3 reads CASSDHRQGAYEKLFF. The CDR3 region has the DNA TGCGCCAGCAGTGACCACAGACAGGGGGCCTATGAAAAACTGTTTTTT.